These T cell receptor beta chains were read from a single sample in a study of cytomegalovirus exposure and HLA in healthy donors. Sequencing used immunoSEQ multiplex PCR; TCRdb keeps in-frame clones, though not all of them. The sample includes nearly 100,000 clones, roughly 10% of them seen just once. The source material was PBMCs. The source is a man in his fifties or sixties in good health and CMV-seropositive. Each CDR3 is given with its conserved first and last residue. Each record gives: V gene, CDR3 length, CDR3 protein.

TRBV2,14,CASMAGPSTDTQYF
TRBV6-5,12,CASRSQGVEAFF
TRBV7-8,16,CASSLGEGVNSYEQYF
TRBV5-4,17,CASRLGLAGGKTMEQFF
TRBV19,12,CASTGFGTEAFF
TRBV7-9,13,CASSLVTGGQVFF
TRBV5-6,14,CASSFLSGDDEQYF
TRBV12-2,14,CASRRQGAFGELFF
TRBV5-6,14,CASNPTVFTDTQYF
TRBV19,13,CASSFNRDYEQYF
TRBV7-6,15,CASSPTGNRNTEAFF
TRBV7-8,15,CASSRLAGVSYEQYF
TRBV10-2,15,CASSLAGLSTDTQYF
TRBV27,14,CASSPGTGFGEQYF
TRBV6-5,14,CASSYAARNYEQYF
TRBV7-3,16,CASSLTPGQGFDEQYF
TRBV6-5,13,CASSRTSGYEQYF
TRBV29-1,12,CSVGDGSYEQYF
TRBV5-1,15,CASSMGTGGQETQYF
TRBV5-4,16,CASSSEGLAGGHEQFF
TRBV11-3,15,CASSHTSGVYNEQFF
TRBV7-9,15,CASSLVAGVTDTQYF
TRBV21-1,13,CASSSGNSYEQYF
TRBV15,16,CATSRDNRGPTGELFF
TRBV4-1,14,CASSATGAENTIYF
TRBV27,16,CASSPGLGGGLYEQYF
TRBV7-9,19,CASSTLIGWGDGTNEKLFF
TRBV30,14,CAWQFQGDVFKAFF
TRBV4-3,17,CASSQSTGSITGNTIYF
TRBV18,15,CASSPDKRTNEKLFF
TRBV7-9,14,CASSTGQGNEKLFF
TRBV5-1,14,CASKTGTGNTEAFF
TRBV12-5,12,CASGLGRSGQYF
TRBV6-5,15,CASSYSRTSGNTIYF
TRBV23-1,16,CARGGQGYPGANVLTF
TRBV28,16,CASSSPVRRGADTIYF
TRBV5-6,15,CASSLDSSYNSPLHF
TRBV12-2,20,CASRLDPEREFEVPKNIQYF
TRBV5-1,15,CASSLQGDANQPQHF
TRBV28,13,CASSLTATYEQYF